The following is a T cell receptor beta chain sequence with its context. The data were obtained in a study of blood T cell repertoires in COVID-19. For the study at large: Some COVID-19 samples were acute and others convalescent; all came from the United States, Italy and Spain.

This CDR3 comprises 17 residues. CDR1 and CDR2 from the germline V gene are WSHSY and SAAADI. V dropped 2 bases and J dropped 4 bases, with 21 bases sitting between them. Original processing notes: Reference gene primers were amplified, and this amplification served to estimate nucleated cell counts. Profiling relied on immunoSEQ multiplex PCR, and the TCRdb table lists in-frame clones only, not all of them. Clone size and V and J calls were adopted from that table, with D and trimming inferred from the DNA. The table has approximately 280,000 clones, roughly 89% seen once. Enrolled through a virtual design, the participants were between 18 and 89 years of age and came from 24 US areas. Categorization into cohorts depended on clinical history that participants reported.

Sequencing used PBMCs or T cells enriched from blood (not recorded which). The clonotype originates from a young woman with acute COVID-19. The chain is built from TRBV10-2 and TRBJ2-7; D is unclear. CDR3 bases: TGCGCCAGCAGTGAGCCGCCGAGGTCCCCCCGAGGTTACGAGCAGTACTTC. Translation: CASSEPPRSPRGYEQYF.